The T cell receptor (beta chain) described here comes from a study of blood T cell repertoires in COVID-19. Study-level background: Samples came from the United States, Italy and Spain, spanning acute and convalescent COVID-19. PBMCs, B-cell-depleted T cells, or T cells provided the cDNA or gDNA that made up the material.

Clones were read by immunoSEQ multiplex PCR, and TCRdb kept only the in-frame ones, dropping some. This table holds 200,000 or so clones, about 90% found once. Seattle patients were enrolled while actively infected and followed longitudinally. The CDR3 contains 13 residues. J is TRBJ2-7 and V is TRBV21-1; the table's D call, TRBD1, was not checked against the DNA. TRBV21-1 is a pseudogene. Specimen: peripheral blood. The clonotype originates from a man aged 55 to 69 with COVID-19, enrolled during active disease. CDR3 DNA sequence: TGTGCCAGCCTAAGCAGGGGGAGTAACGAGCAGTACTTC. Its translation is CASLSRGSNEQYF.